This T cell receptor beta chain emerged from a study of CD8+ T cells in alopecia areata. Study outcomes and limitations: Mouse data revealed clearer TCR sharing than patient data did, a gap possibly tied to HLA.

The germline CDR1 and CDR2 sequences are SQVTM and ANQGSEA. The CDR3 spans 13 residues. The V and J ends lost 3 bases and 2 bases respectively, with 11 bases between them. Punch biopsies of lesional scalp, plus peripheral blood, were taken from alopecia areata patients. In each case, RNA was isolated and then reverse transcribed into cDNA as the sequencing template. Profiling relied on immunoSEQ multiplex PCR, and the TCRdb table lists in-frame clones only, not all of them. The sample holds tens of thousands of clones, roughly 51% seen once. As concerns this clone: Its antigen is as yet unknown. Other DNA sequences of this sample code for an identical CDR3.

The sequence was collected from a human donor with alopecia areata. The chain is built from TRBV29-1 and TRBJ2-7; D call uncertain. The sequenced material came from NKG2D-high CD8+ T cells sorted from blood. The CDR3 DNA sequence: TGCAGCGTTGAGGTAGAGGTCCCCTACGAGCAGTACTTC. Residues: CSVEVEVPYEQYF.